Listed below are T cell receptor beta chains from one sample, sequenced in a study of blood T cell repertoires in COVID-19. Assay: immunoSEQ multiplex PCR; the TCRdb copy retains only in-frame clones and omits some. The sample lists about 120,000 clones, over 70% occurring once. Sequenced input: peripheral blood. Every receptor here comes from a man between 65 and 80 years old with acute or convalescent COVID-19. Each CDR3 is given without its conserved first and last residue. Each record gives: J gene, V gene, CDR3 protein.

J gene: TRBJ1-1; V gene: TRBV19; CDR3 protein: ASSIRGTVENTEAF
J gene: TRBJ2-1; V gene: TRBV27; CDR3 protein: ASSSPRDNEQF
J gene: TRBJ2-1; V gene: TRBV6-5; CDR3 protein: ATLSNTDNEQF
J gene: TRBJ1-2; V gene: TRBV9; CDR3 protein: ASSPTFSPGERGYT
J gene: TRBJ2-3; V gene: TRBV23-1; CDR3 protein: ASSQSRDREADTQY
J gene: TRBJ2-5; V gene: TRBV19; CDR3 protein: ASSIDLTPGEQTQY
J gene: TRBJ2-2; V gene: TRBV5-1; CDR3 protein: ASSVDSENTGELF
J gene: TRBJ1-1; V gene: TRBV7-3; CDR3 protein: ASSSQGGLTEAF
J gene: TRBJ1-3; V gene: TRBV19; CDR3 protein: ASTPSDSSGNTIY
J gene: TRBJ1-2; V gene: TRBV5-1; CDR3 protein: ASSLEGAGGYT
J gene: TRBJ2-2; V gene: TRBV5-1; CDR3 protein: ASSLMGQNTGELF
J gene: TRBJ1-1; V gene: TRBV6-2/TRBV6-3; CDR3 protein: ASSPGQGNTEAF
J gene: TRBJ2-5; V gene: TRBV5-6; CDR3 protein: ASSPRGSGAPETQY
J gene: TRBJ1-2; V gene: TRBV4-1; CDR3 protein: ASSQDRSQANYGYT
J gene: TRBJ1-2; V gene: TRBV4-2; CDR3 protein: ASSRRDRDYGYT
J gene: TRBJ2-3; V gene: TRBV19; CDR3 protein: ASRKDGADTQY
J gene: TRBJ2-1; V gene: TRBV5-4; CDR3 protein: ASSPTGGTYNEQF
J gene: TRBJ1-1; V gene: TRBV5-1; CDR3 protein: ASSTIQGAKGTEAF
J gene: TRBJ2-7; V gene: TRBV5-5; CDR3 protein: ASSLVLNGLHEQY
J gene: TRBJ2-3; V gene: TRBV7-2; CDR3 protein: ASSLTLRQGKRY
J gene: TRBJ2-2; V gene: TRBV7-8; CDR3 protein: ASSLNRGADTGELF
J gene: TRBJ1-6; V gene: TRBV28; CDR3 protein: ASSLEAGTVNSPLH
J gene: TRBJ1-5; V gene: TRBV19; CDR3 protein: ASSISRDASNQPQH
J gene: TRBJ2-2; V gene: TRBV2; CDR3 protein: AGTGTRNTGELF
J gene: TRBJ1-1; V gene: TRBV10-3; CDR3 protein: ALRTDLNTEAF
J gene: TRBJ2-2; V gene: TRBV5-1; CDR3 protein: ASSLEVLAGLNTGELF
J gene: TRBJ2-1; V gene: TRBV15; CDR3 protein: ATSESHYYNEQF
J gene: TRBJ1-2; V gene: TRBV19; CDR3 protein: ASSIGDRDVYGYT
J gene: TRBJ1-6; V gene: TRBV7-9; CDR3 protein: ASSFGGPLH
J gene: TRBJ2-5; V gene: TRBV6-5; CDR3 protein: ASTTTGYQETQY
J gene: TRBJ2-1; V gene: TRBV2; CDR3 protein: ASSSRQGPF
J gene: TRBJ1-1; V gene: TRBV15; CDR3 protein: ATSRWGQGKVRAYEAF
J gene: TRBJ2-5; V gene: TRBV5-6; CDR3 protein: ASSWAGIQETQY
J gene: TRBJ2-7; V gene: TRBV3-1/TRBV3-2; CDR3 protein: ASSQGKTQGAAFYEQY
J gene: TRBJ2-5; V gene: TRBV5-4; CDR3 protein: ASSPDRKETQY
J gene: TRBJ1-1; V gene: TRBV5-1; CDR3 protein: ASSLVPGSEAF
J gene: TRBJ2-1; V gene: TRBV5-4; CDR3 protein: ASSLAFEQF
J gene: TRBJ2-7; V gene: TRBV18; CDR3 protein: ASSWQGAYEQY
J gene: TRBJ1-5; V gene: TRBV2; CDR3 protein: ASSEQSTGVGQPQH
J gene: TRBJ1-5; V gene: TRBV7-8; CDR3 protein: ASRSGGLSNQPQH
J gene: TRBJ2-1; V gene: TRBV27; CDR3 protein: ASSLTRGFSYNEQF
J gene: TRBJ2-2; V gene: TRBV6-5; CDR3 protein: ASRLGGGTGELF
J gene: TRBJ1-4; V gene: TRBV5-1; CDR3 protein: ASSRGDRVVSTNEKLF
J gene: TRBJ1-4; V gene: TRBV24-1; CDR3 protein: ATGTGGEKLF
J gene: TRBJ2-3; V gene: TRBV5-1; CDR3 protein: ASSTTIGGQNTQY
J gene: TRBJ1-1; V gene: TRBV6-5; CDR3 protein: ASSYSMSREAF
J gene: TRBJ2-7; V gene: TRBV7-8; CDR3 protein: ASSPPGGLAGSSYEQY
J gene: TRBJ1-2; V gene: TRBV24-1; CDR3 protein: ATSDSKRGHVYGYT
J gene: TRBJ1-6; V gene: TRBV6-2/TRBV6-3; CDR3 protein: ASSKIIGGAESPLH
J gene: TRBJ2-7; V gene: TRBV4-1; CDR3 protein: ASSQGGQSSYEQY
J gene: TRBJ1-1; V gene: TRBV11-2; CDR3 protein: ASSMTGTGSIEAF
J gene: TRBJ2-7; V gene: TRBV5-4; CDR3 protein: ASSTTGREQY
J gene: TRBJ1-3; V gene: TRBV5-1; CDR3 protein: ASSLDGAENTIY